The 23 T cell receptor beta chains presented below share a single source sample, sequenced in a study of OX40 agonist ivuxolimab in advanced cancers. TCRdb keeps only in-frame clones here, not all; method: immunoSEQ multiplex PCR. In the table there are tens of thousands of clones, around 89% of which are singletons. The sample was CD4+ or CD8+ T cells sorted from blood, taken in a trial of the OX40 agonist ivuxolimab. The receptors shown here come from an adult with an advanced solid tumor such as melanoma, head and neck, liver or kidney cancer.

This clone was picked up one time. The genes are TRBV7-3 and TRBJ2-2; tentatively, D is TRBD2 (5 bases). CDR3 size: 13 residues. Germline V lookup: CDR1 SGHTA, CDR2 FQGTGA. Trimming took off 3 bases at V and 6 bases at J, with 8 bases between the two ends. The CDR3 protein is CASSFLRAGELFF. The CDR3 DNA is TGTGCCAGCAGCTTTCTGCGGGCCGGGGAGCTGTTTTTT.

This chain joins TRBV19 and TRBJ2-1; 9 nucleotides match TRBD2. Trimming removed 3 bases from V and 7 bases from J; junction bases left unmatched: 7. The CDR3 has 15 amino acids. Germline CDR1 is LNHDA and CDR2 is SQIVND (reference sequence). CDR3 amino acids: CASSISAGGPNEQFF. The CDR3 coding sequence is TGTGCCAGTAGTATCTCGGCGGGAGGGCCGAATGAGCAGTTCTTC.

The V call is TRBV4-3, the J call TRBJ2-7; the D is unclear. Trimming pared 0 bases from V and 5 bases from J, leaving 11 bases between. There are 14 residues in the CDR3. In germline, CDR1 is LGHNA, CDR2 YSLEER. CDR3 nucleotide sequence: TGCGCCAGCAGCCAAGATCTGGCGGCGAACGAGCAGTACTTC. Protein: CASSQDLAANEQYF.

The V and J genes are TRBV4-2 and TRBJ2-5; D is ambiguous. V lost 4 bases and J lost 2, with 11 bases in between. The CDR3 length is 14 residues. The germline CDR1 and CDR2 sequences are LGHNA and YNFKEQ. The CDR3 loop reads CASSRPATQETQYF. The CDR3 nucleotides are TGTGCCAGCAGCCGACCAGCTACTCAAGAGACCCAGTACTTC.

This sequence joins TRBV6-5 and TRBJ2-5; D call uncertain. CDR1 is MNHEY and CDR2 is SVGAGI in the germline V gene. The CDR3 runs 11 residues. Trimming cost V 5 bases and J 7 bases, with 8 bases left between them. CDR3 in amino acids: CASSTPGTQYF. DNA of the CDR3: TGTGCCAGCAGTACCCCCGGGACCCAGTACTTC.

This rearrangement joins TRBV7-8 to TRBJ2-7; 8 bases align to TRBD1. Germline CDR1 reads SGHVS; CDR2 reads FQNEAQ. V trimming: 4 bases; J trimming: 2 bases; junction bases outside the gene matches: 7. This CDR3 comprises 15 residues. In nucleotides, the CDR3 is TGTGCCAGCAGCTCCCGGACAGGGAGACCCTACGAGCAGTACTTC. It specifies CASSSRTGRPYEQYF.

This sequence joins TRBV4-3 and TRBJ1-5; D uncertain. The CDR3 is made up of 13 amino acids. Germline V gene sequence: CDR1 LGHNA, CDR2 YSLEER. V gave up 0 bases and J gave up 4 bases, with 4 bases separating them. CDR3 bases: TGCGCCAGCAGCCAAGATAGGAATCAGCCCCAGCATTTT. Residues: CASSQDRNQPQHF.

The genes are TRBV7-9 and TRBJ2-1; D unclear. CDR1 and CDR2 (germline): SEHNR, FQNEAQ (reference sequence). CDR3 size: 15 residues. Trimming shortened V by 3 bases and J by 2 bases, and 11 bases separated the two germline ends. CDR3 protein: CASSFGPLPYNEQFF. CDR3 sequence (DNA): TGTGCCAGCAGCTTCGGCCCCCTCCCCTACAATGAGCAGTTCTTC.

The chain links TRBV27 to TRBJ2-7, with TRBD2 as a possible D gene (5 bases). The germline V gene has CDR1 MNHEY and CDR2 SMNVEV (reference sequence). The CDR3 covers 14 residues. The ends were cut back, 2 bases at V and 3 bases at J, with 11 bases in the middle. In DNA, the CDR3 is TGTGCCAGCAGTTTAGCGGGCAGCCACTACGAGCAGTACTTC. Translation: CASSLAGSHYEQYF.

CDR3 amino acids: CASSSDATYEQYF. In DNA form, the CDR3 reads TGTGCCAGCAGCTCGGACGCGACCTACGAGCAGTACTTC. J is TRBJ2-7 and V is TRBV7-9, with D hard to call. CDR3 length equals 13 residues. The germline CDR1 and CDR2 sequences are SEHNR and FQNEAQ (reference sequence). V was trimmed by 4 bases and J by 2 bases, leaving 9 bases between them.

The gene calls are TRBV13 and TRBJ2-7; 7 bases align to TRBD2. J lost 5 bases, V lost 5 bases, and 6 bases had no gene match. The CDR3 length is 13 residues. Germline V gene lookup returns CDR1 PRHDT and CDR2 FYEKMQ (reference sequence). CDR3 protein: CASSPWGGDEQYF. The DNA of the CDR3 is TGTGCCAGCAGCCCCTGGGGGGGGGACGAGCAGTACTTC. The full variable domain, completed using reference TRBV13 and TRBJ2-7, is AAGVIQSPRHLIKEKRETATLKCYPIPRHDTVYWYQQGPGQDPQFLISFYEKMQSDKGSIPDRFSAQQFSDYHSELNMSSLELGDSALYFCASSPWGGDEQYFGPGTRLTVT.

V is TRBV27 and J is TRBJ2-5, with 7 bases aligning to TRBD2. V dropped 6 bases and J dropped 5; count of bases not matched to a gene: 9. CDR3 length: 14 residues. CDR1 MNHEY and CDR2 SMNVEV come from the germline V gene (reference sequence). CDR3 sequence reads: CASRRPGGGETQYF. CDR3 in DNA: TGTGCCAGCAGGCGCCCTGGGGGAGGGGAGACCCAGTACTTC.

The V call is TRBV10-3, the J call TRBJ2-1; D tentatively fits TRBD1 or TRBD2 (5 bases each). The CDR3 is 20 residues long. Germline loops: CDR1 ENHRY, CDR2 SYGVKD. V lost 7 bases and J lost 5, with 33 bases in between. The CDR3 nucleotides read TGTGCCATCAAGAGGGGCCCGATGGGACCTAGTACTCCGCCCAACAATGAGCAGTTCTTC. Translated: CAIKRGPMGPSTPPNNEQFF.

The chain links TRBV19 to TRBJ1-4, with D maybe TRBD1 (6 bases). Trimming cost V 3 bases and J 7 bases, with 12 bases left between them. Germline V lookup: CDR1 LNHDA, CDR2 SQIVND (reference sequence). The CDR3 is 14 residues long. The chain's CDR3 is CASSMGPGVEKLFF. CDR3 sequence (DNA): TGTGCCAGTAGTATGGGGCCAGGGGTTGAAAAACTGTTTTTT.

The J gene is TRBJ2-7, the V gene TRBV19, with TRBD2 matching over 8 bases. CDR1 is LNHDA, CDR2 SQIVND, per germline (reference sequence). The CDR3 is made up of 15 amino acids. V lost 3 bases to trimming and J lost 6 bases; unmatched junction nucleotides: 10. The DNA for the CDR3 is TGTGCCAGTAGTATCCGGACTAGCTCCCTTCTCGAGCAGTACTTC. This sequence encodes CASSIRTSSLLEQYF.

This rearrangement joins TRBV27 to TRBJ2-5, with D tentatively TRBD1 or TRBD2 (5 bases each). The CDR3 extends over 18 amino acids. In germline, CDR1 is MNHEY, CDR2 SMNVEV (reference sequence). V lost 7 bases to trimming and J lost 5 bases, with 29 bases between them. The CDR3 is CASIPLDRDPRGRETQYF. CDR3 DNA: TGTGCCAGCATCCCCCTCGACCGGGACCCCCGGGGTAGGGAGACCCAGTACTTC.

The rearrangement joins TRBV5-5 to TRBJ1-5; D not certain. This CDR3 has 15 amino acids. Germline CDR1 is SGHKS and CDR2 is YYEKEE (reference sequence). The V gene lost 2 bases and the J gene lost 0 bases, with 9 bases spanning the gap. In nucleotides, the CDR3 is TGTGCCAGCAGCTTTGGACGGAATAGCAATCAGCCCCAGCATTTT. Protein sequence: CASSFGRNSNQPQHF. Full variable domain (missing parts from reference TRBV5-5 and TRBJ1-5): DAGVTQSPTHLIKTRGQQVTLRCSPISGHKSVSWYQQVLGQGPQFIFQYYEKEERGRGNFPDRFSARQFPNYSSELNVNALLLGDSALYLCASSFGRNSNQPQHFGDGTRLSIL.

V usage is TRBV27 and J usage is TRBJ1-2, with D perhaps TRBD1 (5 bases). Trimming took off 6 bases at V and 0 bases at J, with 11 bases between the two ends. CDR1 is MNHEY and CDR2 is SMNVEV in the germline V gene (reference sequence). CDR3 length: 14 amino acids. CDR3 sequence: CASSYRHPNYGYTF. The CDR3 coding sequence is TGTGCCAGCAGCTACAGGCACCCTAACTATGGCTACACCTTC.

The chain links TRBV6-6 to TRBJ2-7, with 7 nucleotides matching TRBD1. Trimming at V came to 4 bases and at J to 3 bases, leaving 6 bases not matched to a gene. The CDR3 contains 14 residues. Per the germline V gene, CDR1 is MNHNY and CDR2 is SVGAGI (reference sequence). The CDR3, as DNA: TGTGCCAGCAGTTTGGGACAGAAGTTCTACGAGCAGTACTTC. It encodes CASSLGQKFYEQYF.

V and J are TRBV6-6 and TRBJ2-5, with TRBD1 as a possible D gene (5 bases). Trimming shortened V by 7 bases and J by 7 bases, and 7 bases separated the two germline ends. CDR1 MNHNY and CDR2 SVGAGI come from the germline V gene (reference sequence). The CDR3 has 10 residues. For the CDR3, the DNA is TGTGCCAGCACAGGGATGACCCAGTACTTC. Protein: CASTGMTQYF.

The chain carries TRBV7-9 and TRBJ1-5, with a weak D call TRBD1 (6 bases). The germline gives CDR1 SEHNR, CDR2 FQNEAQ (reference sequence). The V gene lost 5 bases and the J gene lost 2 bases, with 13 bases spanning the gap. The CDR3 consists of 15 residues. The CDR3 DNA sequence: TGTGCCAGCAGCCCGCAGGGGCCGGGCAATCAGCCCCAGCATTTT. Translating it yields CASSPQGPGNQPQHF. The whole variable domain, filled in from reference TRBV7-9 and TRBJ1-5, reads DTGVSQNPRHKITKRGQNVTFRCDPISEHNRLYWYRQTLGQGPEFLTYFQNEAQLEKSRLLSDRFSAERPKGSFSTLEIQRTEQGDSAMYLCASSPQGPGNQPQHFGDGTRLSIL.

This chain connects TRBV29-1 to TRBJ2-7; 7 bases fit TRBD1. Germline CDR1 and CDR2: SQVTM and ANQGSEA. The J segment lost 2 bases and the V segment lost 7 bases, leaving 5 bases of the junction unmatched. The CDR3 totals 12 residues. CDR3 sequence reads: CSGLGTAYEQYF. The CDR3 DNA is TGCAGCGGGCTGGGGACAGCCTACGAGCAGTACTTC.

CDR3 nucleotides: TGTGCCAGCAGCCATTCCGATGGGGCCCTCCGCTCCTACAATGAGCAGTTCTTC. As protein: CASSHSDGALRSYNEQFF. The rearrangement links TRBV11-3 to TRBJ2-1, with a possible D match to TRBD1 (5 bases). The V end was cut by 5 bases, the J end by 0 bases, with 20 bases between. CDR3 length: 18 amino acids. Germline V gene sequence: CDR1 SGHNT, CDR2 YENEEA.